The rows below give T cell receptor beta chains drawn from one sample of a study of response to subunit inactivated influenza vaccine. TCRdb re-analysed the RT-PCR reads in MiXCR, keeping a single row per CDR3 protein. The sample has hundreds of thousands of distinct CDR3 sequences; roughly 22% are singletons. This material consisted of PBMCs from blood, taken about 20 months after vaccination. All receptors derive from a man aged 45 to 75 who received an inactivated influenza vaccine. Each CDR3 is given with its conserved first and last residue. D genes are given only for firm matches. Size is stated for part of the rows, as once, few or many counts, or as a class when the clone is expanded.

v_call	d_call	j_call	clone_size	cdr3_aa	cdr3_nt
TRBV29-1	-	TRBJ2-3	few	CSVERPPDTQYF	TGCAGCGTTGAACGACCCCCAGATACGCAGTATTTT
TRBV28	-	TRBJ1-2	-	CASDPAGSYGYTF	TGTGCCAGCGATCCAGCCGGAAGCTATGGCTACACCTTC
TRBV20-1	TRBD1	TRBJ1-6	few	CSAVDRGSANSPLHF	TGCAGTGCGGTAGACAGGGGCTCGGCTAATTCACCCCTCCACTTT
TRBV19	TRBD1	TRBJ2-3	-	CASTDRTGGLRTDTQYF	TGTGCCAGTACCGATCGGACAGGGGGCCTTCGCACAGATACGCAGTATTTT
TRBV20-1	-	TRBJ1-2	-	CSVLSYGYTF	TGCAGTGTCTTAAGCTATGGCTACACCTTC
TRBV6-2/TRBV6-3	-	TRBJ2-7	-	CASLTRGPISYEQYF	TGTGCCAGCCTTACCCGAGGCCCAATCTCCTACGAGCAGTACTTC
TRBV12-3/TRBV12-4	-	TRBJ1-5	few	CASRRGKQWNQPQHF	TGTGCCAGCCGGAGAGGGAAACAATGGAATCAGCCCCAGCATTTT
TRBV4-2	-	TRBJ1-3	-	CASSVSPGTGNTIYF	TGTGCCAGCAGCGTATCCCCGGGGACTGGAAACACCATATATTTT
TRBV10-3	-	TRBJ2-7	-	CAISDPVREYEQYF	TGTGCCATCAGTGACCCCGTTCGGGAGTACGAGCAGTACTTC
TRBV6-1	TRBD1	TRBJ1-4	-	CASSQPGQGEEKLFF	TGTGCCAGCAGTCAGCCGGGACAGGGTGAAGAAAAACTGTTTTTT
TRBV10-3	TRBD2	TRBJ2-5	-	CAISELPITAGQETQYF	TGTGCCATCAGTGAGTTACCTATCACAGCGGGGCAAGAGACCCAGTACTTC
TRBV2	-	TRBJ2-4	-	CASSEQLAKNIQYF	TGTGCCAGCAGTGAACAGCTAGCCAAAAACATTCAGTACTTC
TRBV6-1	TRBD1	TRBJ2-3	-	CASSATGGRTDTQYF	TGTGCCAGCAGTGCAACAGGGGGCCGCACAGATACGCAGTATTTT
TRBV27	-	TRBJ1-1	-	CASSSPAGRGDTEAFF	TGTGCCAGCAGTTCACCTGCAGGGAGGGGCGACACTGAAGCTTTCTTT
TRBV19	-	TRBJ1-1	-	CASSIRLDTEAFF	TGTGCCAGTAGTATCCGGCTCGACACTGAAGCTTTCTTT
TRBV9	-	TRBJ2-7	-	CASSVAPDRIYEQYF	TGTGCCAGCAGCGTAGCCCCCGACAGGATCTACGAGCAGTACTTC
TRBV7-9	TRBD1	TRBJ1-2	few	CASSPDRAHYGYTF	TGTGCCAGCAGCCCGGACAGGGCTCACTATGGCTACACCTTC
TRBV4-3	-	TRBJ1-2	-	CASSQDHGESYGYTF	TGCGCCAGCAGCCAAGATCATGGAGAGAGCTATGGCTACACCTTC
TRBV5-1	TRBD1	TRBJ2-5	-	CASSPRTGDGTQYF	TGCGCCAGCAGCCCTCGGACAGGGGATGGGACCCAGTACTTC
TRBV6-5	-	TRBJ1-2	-	CASSYSLGRARRLNYGYTF	TGTGCCAGCAGTTACTCCTTGGGCCGGGCTCGAAGGCTTAACTATGGCTACACCTTC
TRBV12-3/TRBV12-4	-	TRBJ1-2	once	CASGGHDYTF	TGTGCCAGCGGGGGTCATGACTACACCTTC
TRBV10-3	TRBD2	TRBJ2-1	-	CATVLAGGLNEQFF	TGTGCCACCGTTCTAGCGGGGGGCCTCAATGAGCAGTTCTTC
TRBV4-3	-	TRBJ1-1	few	CASSQDPGVDTEAFF	TGCGCCAGCAGCCAAGATCCGGGAGTGGACACTGAAGCTTTCTTT
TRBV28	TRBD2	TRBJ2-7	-	CASSFLLSSGRVEQYF	TGTGCCAGCAGTTTTCTCCTCTCTAGCGGGAGGGTCGAGCAGTACTTC
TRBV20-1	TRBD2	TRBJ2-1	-	CSARGLGDEQFF	TGCAGTGCTAGGGGACTAGGGGATGAGCAGTTCTTC
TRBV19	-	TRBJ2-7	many	CASSRSGTIPSYEQYF	TGTGCCAGTAGTAGATCCGGGACAATACCTTCGTACGAGCAGTACTTC
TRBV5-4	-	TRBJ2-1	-	CASSTMFLSVYNEQFF	TGTGCCAGCAGTACCATGTTCCTCTCTGTCTACAATGAGCAGTTCTTC
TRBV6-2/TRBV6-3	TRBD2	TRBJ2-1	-	CASSYGRGDYNEQFF	TGTGCCAGCAGTTACGGGCGGGGGGACTACAATGAGCAGTTCTTC
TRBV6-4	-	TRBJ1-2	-	CASSDSTGLYGYTF	TGTGCCAGCAGTGACTCTACAGGCCTCTATGGCTACACCTTC
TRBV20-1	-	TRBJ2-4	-	CSARLWSMPKNIQYF	TGCAGTGCTAGACTCTGGAGCATGCCCAAAAACATTCAGTACTTC
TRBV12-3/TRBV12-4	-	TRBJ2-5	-	CASSFFGGGETQYF	TGTGCCAGCAGTTTCTTCGGGGGTGGGGAGACCCAGTACTTC
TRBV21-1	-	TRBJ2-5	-	CASGQLAGSQEAQYF	TGTGCCAGCGGACAACTAGCGGGGAGCCAAGAGGCCCAGTACTTC
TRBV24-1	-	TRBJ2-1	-	CATSDSRQTPLRYNEQFF	TGTGCCACCAGTGATTCCAGACAGACCCCACTCCGTTACAATGAGCAGTTCTTC
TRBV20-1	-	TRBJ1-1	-	CSASDGPTGLAEAFF	TGCAGTGCCAGCGATGGGCCCACAGGACTGGCTGAAGCTTTCTTT
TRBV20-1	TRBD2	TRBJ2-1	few	CSAFPLREGYNEQFF	TGCAGTGCTTTTCCCTTACGGGAGGGGTACAATGAGCAGTTCTTC
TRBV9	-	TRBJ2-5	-	CASSVAANQETQYF	TGTGCCAGCAGCGTAGCAGCCAACCAAGAGACCCAGTACTTC
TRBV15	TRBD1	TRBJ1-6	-	CATSSYTDRGGDSPLHF	TGTGCCACCAGCAGTTATACCGACAGGGGTGGGGATTCACCCCTCCACTTT
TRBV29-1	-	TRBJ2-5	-	CSALYQETQYF	TGCAGCGCCCTCTACCAAGAGACCCAGTACTTC
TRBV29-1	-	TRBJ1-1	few	CSAVSGTEAFF	TGCAGCGCCGTCTCGGGTACTGAAGCTTTCTTT
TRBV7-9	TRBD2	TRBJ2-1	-	CASSVSGRAFAEQFF	TGTGCCAGCAGCGTAAGCGGGAGGGCCTTCGCTGAGCAGTTCTTC
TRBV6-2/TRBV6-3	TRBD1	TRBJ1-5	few	CATIRSGTGETQPQHF	TGTGCCACCATAAGGTCCGGGACAGGGGAGACTCAGCCCCAGCATTTT
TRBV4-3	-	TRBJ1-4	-	CASSQETGIATNEKLFF	TGCGCCAGCAGCCAAGAAACAGGGATCGCAACTAATGAAAAACTGTTTTTT
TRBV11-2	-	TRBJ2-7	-	CASSWPRGSYEQYF	TGTGCCAGCAGCTGGCCGCGGGGCTCCTACGAGCAGTACTTC
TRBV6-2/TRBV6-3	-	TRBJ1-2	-	CASSYDSHYGYTF	TGTGCCAGCAGTTACGACAGCCACTATGGCTACACCTTC
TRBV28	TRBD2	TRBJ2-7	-	CASSFFLAGASYEQYF	TGTGCCAGCAGTTTCTTCTTAGCGGGGGCCTCCTACGAGCAGTACTTC
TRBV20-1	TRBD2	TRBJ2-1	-	CSASGTSYNEQFF	TGCAGTGCTAGCGGGACTAGTTACAATGAGCAGTTCTTC
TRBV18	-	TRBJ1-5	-	CASSQTYSNQPQHF	TGTGCCAGCTCACAGACTTATAGCAATCAGCCCCAGCATTTT
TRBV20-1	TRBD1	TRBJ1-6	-	CSATWDRLSSYNSPLHF	TGCAGTGCAACCTGGGACAGGCTAAGCTCCTATAATTCACCCCTCCACTTT
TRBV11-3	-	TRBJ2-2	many	CASSLQGQSFPGELFF	TGTGCCAGCAGCTTGCAGGGGCAGAGTTTCCCCGGGGAGCTGTTTTTT
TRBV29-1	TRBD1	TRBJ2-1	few	CSFGTGIYNEQFF	TGCAGCTTTGGGACAGGGATATACAATGAGCAGTTCTTC
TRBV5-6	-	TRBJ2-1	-	CASGNYNEQFF	TGTGCCAGCGGGAATTACAATGAGCAGTTCTTC
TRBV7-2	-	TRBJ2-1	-	CASSLAFANEQFF	TGTGCCAGCAGCTTAGCTTTCGCCAATGAGCAGTTCTTC
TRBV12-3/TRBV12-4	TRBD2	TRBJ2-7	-	CASSPNPGLAGILGSYEQYF	TGTGCCAGCAGTCCGAACCCGGGACTAGCGGGAATCTTAGGATCCTACGAGCAGTACTTC
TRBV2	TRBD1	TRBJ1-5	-	CASRGTGVGQPQHF	TGTGCCAGCAGGGGGACAGGGGTCGGGCAGCCCCAGCATTTT
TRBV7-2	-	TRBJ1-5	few	CASSIGASPRGQPQHF	TGTGCCAGCAGCATTGGGGCCTCCCCGAGGGGTCAGCCCCAGCATTTT
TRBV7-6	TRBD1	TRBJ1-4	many	CASSLHPGQGVTTNEKLFF	TGTGCCAGCAGCTTACATCCGGGACAGGGTGTTACAACTAATGAAAAACTGTTTTTT
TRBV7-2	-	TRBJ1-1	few	CASSLVQGSVEAFF	TGTGCCAGCAGCTTAGTTCAGGGTTCGGTTGAAGCTTTCTTT
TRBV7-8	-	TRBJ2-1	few	CASSPRGNHEQFF	TGTGCCAGCAGCCCCCGCGGTAACCATGAGCAGTTCTTC
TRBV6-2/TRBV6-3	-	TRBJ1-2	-	CASSYSRTAYGYTF	TGTGCCAGCAGTTACTCGAGGACAGCCTATGGCTACACCTTC